This TCR beta chain was documented in a study of human T cells and chemical hapten exposure. TCRdb re-derived calls from the RACE reads in MiXCR, one entry per CDR3 protein. This table holds 180,000 or so distinct CDR3 sequences, under 25% found once. Specified time point: patch test 3, about 24 weeks after DPC sensitization. Treatment meaning: therapeutic diphenylcyclopropenone sensitization with weekly scalp DPC. This clonotype occurred a few times. The receptor comes from a woman in her thirties or forties with alopecia areata. Some clones in this sample may be carry-over from other donors' samples. This specimen was whole blood, taken in connection with sensitization to the hapten diphenylcyclopropenone (DPC).

The chain's CDR3 is CSVTDLSGELFF. Here the CDR3 DNA reads TGCAGCGTTACCGACCTGTCCGGGGAGCTGTTTTTT. The chain links TRBV29-1 to TRBJ2-2, with D unclear. There are 12 residues in the CDR3. The V gene's germline CDR1 is SQVTM and CDR2 ANQGSEA. Trimming took 5 bases from V and 6 from J, leaving 10 bases between them.